The 23 T cell receptor beta chains given below trace back to one sample, sequenced in a study of T cells after yellow fever vaccination. TCRdb re-called the 5' RACE reads through MiXCR, storing one row per CDR3 protein. The sample consists of about 85,000 distinct CDR3 sequences, less than 15% of them appearing once. The sequencing here drew on CD8+ T cells not binding an NS4B(214-222) dextramer, sorted from PBMCs, taken about 21 days after the first yellow fever vaccination. All receptors derive from a man younger than 30 who received the YFV17D yellow fever vaccine.

The CDR3 protein is CASRGLAVETQYF. The CDR3 bases are TGCGCCAGCAGGGGACTAGCGGTAGAGACCCAGTACTTC. This chain uses TRBV5-1 with TRBJ2-5; 11 bases match TRBD2. Germline V gene data show CDR1 as SGHRS and CDR2 as YFSETQ. The J segment lost 4 bases and the V segment lost 5 bases, leaving 1 base of the junction unmatched. The CDR3 consists of 13 residues.

The DNA of the CDR3 is TGTGCCATCAGTTTCGAGGGTTCCTACGAGCAGTACTTC. This gives the protein CAISFEGSYEQYF. The chain links TRBV10-3 to TRBJ2-7, with D perhaps TRBD2 (5 bases). Trimming pared 5 bases from V and 1 base from J, leaving 9 bases between. CDR3 size: 13 residues. Germline CDR1 reads ENHRY; CDR2 reads SYGVKD.

This clonotype was recorded a few times. V gene TRBV9 combines with J gene TRBJ2-2; no clear D gene. Trimming stripped 3 bases from V and 1 base from J, with 1 base between. Germline V gene data show CDR1 as SGDLS and CDR2 as YYNGEE. The length of the CDR3 is 12 residues. The CDR3 here is CASSENTGELFF. CDR3 DNA: TGTGCCAGCAGCGAGAACACCGGGGAGCTGTTTTTT.

The chain uses TRBV12-5 and TRBJ2-3; D remains unclear. Germline lookup yields CDR1 LGHNT and CDR2 FRNRAP. The ends were cut back, 6 bases at V and 4 bases at J, with 11 bases in the middle. The CDR3 extends over 13 amino acids. The DNA for the CDR3 is TGTGCTAGTGGCCCCAACTTAGCAGATACGCAGTATTTT. Translation gives CASGPNLADTQYF.

The chain is built from TRBV5-1 and TRBJ2-3, with D maybe TRBD2 (5 bases). CDR1 and CDR2 from the germline V gene are SGHRS and YFSETQ. Trimming took off 6 bases at V and 0 bases at J, with 8 bases between the two ends. The CDR3 covers 13 residues. DNA for the CDR3: TGCGCCAGCACCGGCGGGAGCACAGATACGCAGTATTTT. Amino acids: CASTGGSTDTQYF. Variable domain in full (rest from reference TRBV5-1 and TRBJ2-3): KAGVTQTPRYLIKTRGQQVTLSCSPISGHRSVSWYQQTPGQGLQFLFEYFSETQRNKGNFPGRFSGRQFSNSRSEMNVSTLELGDSALYLCASTGGSTDTQYFGPGTRLTVL.

This clonotype showed up just a few times. This chain connects TRBV7-9 to TRBJ1-2, with D tentatively TRBD1 (6 bases). Per the germline V gene, CDR1 is SEHNR and CDR2 is FQNEAQ (reference sequence). Trimming took 5 bases from V and 5 from J, leaving 12 bases between them. The CDR3 has 13 residues. The DNA of the CDR3 is TGTGCCAGCAGCCTCAGGGGCGGATATGGCTACACCTTC. Protein: CASSLRGGYGYTF.

This clonotype has a handful of counts. J is TRBJ2-2 and V is TRBV4-1, with 9 positions matching TRBD1. The CDR3 consists of 17 residues. V lost 4 bases to trimming and J lost 6 bases; unmatched junction nucleotides: 12. Per germline, CDR1 MGHRA and CDR2 YSYEKL. In nucleotides, the CDR3 is TGCGCCAGCAGCCCTTACACCGGGACAGGGTTGGCCGGGGAGCTGTTTTTT. Translation: CASSPYTGTGLAGELFF.

In its sample, this clonotype was seen many times. The chain links TRBV6-1 to TRBJ1-6; no clear D. Germline CDR1 and CDR2: MNHNS and SASEGT. Trimming cost V 4 bases and J 14 bases, with 12 bases left between them. The CDR3 has 12 residues. The CDR3 coding sequence is TGTGCCAGCAGTGGCAGTTTTTCTGCCCTCCACTTT. Translation: CASSGSFSALHF.

This rearrangement joins TRBV4-1 to TRBJ1-6; 8 bases map to TRBD1. Per the germline V gene, CDR1 is MGHRA and CDR2 is YSYEKL. With V trimmed by 1 base and J by 7 bases, 3 bases remained unmatched. CDR3 size: 15 residues. The CDR3 sequence: CASSQVGQGNSPLHF. The CDR3 bases are TGCGCCAGCAGCCAAGTTGGACAGGGAAATTCACCCCTCCACTTT.

Only a few counts were recorded for this clonotype. This sequence joins TRBV4-3 and TRBJ2-3; no firm D call. The ends were cut back, 4 bases at V and 3 bases at J, with 11 bases in the middle. In germline, CDR1 is LGHNA, CDR2 YSLEER. CDR3 size: 14 residues. CDR3 sequence reads: CASSRERTTDTQYF. The CDR3 DNA reads TGCGCCAGCAGCCGAGAAAGGACGACAGATACGCAGTATTTT.

This sequence joins TRBV12-3 or TRBV12-4 and TRBJ2-1; a possible D gene is TRBD1 (7 bases). CDR3 length equals 14 residues. V lost 10 bases, J lost 6 bases, and 19 bases lay in between. The CDR3 bases are TGTGCCACCCTATTACAGGGGCGGGGCAATGAGCAGTTCTTC. It is translated as CATLLQGRGNEQFF.

The J gene is TRBJ2-2, the V gene TRBV5-6; no reliable D call. The CDR3 totals 15 residues. Trimming pared 0 bases from V and 2 bases from J, leaving 8 bases between. Germline CDR1 and CDR2: SGHDT and YYEEEE. The CDR3 nucleotides are TGTGCCAGCAGCTTGGTATACAGAAACACCGGGGAGCTGTTTTTT. It yields the protein CASSLVYRNTGELFF.

For this clonotype: One end of the junction is discordant with germline, which a read error may explain. V is TRBV7-7 and J is TRBJ2-1, with D perhaps TRBD1 or TRBD2 (6 bases each). The CDR3 loop spans 15 amino acids. The germline CDR1 and CDR2 sequences are SSHAT and FNYEAQ (reference sequence). This CDR3 reads CASSLAWGADNEQFF. The CDR3 nucleotides are TGTGCTAGCAGCTTAGCGTGGGGGGCGGACAATGAGCAGTTCTTC.

The chain links TRBV4-1 to TRBJ2-7, with no clear D. This CDR3 contains 14 residues. V lost 2 bases and J 5 bases, leaving 13 bases between the germline ends. From germline, CDR1 is MGHRA and CDR2 YSYEKL. The CDR3 nucleotides read TGCGCCAGCAGCCAACGCAGCAGCGTTAACGAGCAGTACTTC. It is translated as CASSQRSSVNEQYF.

In the case of this clonotype: A much larger clone sits a single nucleotide away, making a read error possible. V and J are TRBV6-2 or TRBV6-3 and TRBJ2-3; 8 bases line up with TRBD2. CDR1 is MNHEY and CDR2 is SVGEGT in the germline V gene. The CDR3 totals 12 residues. CDR3 nucleotides: TGTGCCTGCAGTTCCAGCGGGGGCCCGCAGTATTTT. This sequence encodes CACSSSGGPQYF.

This clonotype came up a few times. The chain uses TRBV7-9 and TRBJ2-1, with 12 bases identical to TRBD2. The V gene end was trimmed by 10 bases and the J gene end by 5 bases; junction bases not matched to a gene: 3. The CDR3 contains 13 residues. The germline CDR1 and CDR2 sequences are SEHNR and FQNEAQ (reference sequence). CDR3 nucleotides: TGTGCCAACAGACTAGCGGGGGACAATGAGCAGTTCTTC. Protein product: CANRLAGDNEQFF.

Concerning this clonotype itself: A much larger clone is a single base away; this may be a read error. The chain combines TRBV7-6 with TRBJ1-1; TRBD1 matches at 7 bases. The CDR3 length is 14 residues. CDR1 SGHVS and CDR2 FNYEAQ come from the germline V gene. The CDR3 DNA follows: TGTGCCAGCAGCTCAGGGGGTGGGGACACTGAAGCTTCCTTT. Protein: CASSSGGGDTEASF.

The sample holds a few counts of this clonotype. The V gene is TRBV6-2 or TRBV6-3, the J gene TRBJ2-1; D is ambiguous. The germline V gene encodes CDR1 MNHEY and CDR2 SVGEGT. Trimming took off 4 bases at V and 6 bases at J, with 22 bases between the two ends. The CDR3 length is 17 residues. The CDR3 sequence is CASSSSLGIPPPNEQFF. CDR3 in DNA: TGTGCCAGCAGTTCCTCCCTTGGCATCCCTCCCCCCAATGAGCAGTTCTTC.

V is TRBV19 and J is TRBJ2-5, with 8 positions matching TRBD2. In germline, CDR1 is LNHDA, CDR2 SQIVND (reference sequence). V lost 3 bases to trimming and J lost 5 bases; unmatched junction nucleotides: 2. The CDR3 length is 13 residues. The DNA for the CDR3 is TGTGCCAGTAGTATGAAGCGGGGGGAGACCCAGTACTTC. Its protein is CASSMKRGETQYF.

This clonotype was counted a single time. The chain employs TRBV5-5 and TRBJ1-4; possibly TRBD1 for D (5 bases). This CDR3 has 12 amino acids. Germline assignment: CDR1 SGHKS and CDR2 YYEKEE (reference sequence). V dropped 10 bases and J dropped 5 bases, with 12 bases sitting between them. CDR3 in DNA: TGTGCCGCGACAGTTATAAATGAAAAACTGTTTTTT. Its protein product is CAATVINEKLFF.

The chain links TRBV4-3 to TRBJ1-2, with D maybe TRBD1 (5 bases). The CDR3 sequence is 15 residues long. Trimming cost V 0 bases and J 4 bases, with 12 bases left between them. CDR1 is LGHNA, CDR2 YSLEER, per germline. As DNA, the CDR3 is TGCGCCAGCAGCCAAGATTTAACAGGCCTCTATGGCTACACCTTC. It yields the protein CASSQDLTGLYGYTF.

V gene TRBV5-1 combines with J gene TRBJ2-2, with D tentatively TRBD2 (5 bases). The CDR3 has 15 amino acids. Germline V gives CDR1 SGHRS, CDR2 YFSETQ. Deletions cut 1 base from V and 3 bases from J, with 10 bases between. CDR3 bases: TGCGCCAGCAGCTTGCGGAGGAGCGACACCGGGGAGCTGTTTTTT. Protein: CASSLRRSDTGELFF.

The chain recombines TRBV10-3 with TRBJ2-2, with 10 bases identical to TRBD2. CDR1 ENHRY and CDR2 SYGVKD come from the germline V gene. V lost 3 bases to trimming and J lost 8 bases; unmatched junction nucleotides: 9. The CDR3 consists of 16 residues. DNA of the CDR3: TGTGCCATCAGTGACCCGAGCGGGGGGGCCGATGGGGAGCTGTTTTTT. This codes for CAISDPSGGADGELFF.